These 20 T cell receptor beta chains were sequenced from one sample in a study of blood T cell repertoires in COVID-19. Method: immunoSEQ multiplex PCR; TCRdb's copy keeps in-frame clones and lacks some. The repertoire holds approximately 50,000 clones, with about 83% as singletons. Sequenced input: peripheral blood. The receptors here all came from a woman aged 80 or over with acute or convalescent COVID-19.

V gene TRBV6-6 combines with J gene TRBJ1-1; D is uncertain. Trimming removed 5 bases at V and 4 bases at J, with 11 bases between. The CDR3 covers 13 residues. Germline V lookup: CDR1 MNHNY, CDR2 SVGAGI (reference sequence). CDR3 DNA sequence: TGTGCCAGCAGTCCAATCGAGGGCACTGAAGCTTTCTTT. Its protein product is CASSPIEGTEAFF.

The CDR3 region is CASSEVRQWSYEQYF. For the CDR3, the DNA is TGTGCCAGCAGTGAAGTGAGACAGTGGTCCTACGAGCAGTACTTC. V gene TRBV6-1 combines with J gene TRBJ2-7, with a tentative D call TRBD1 (5 bases). This CDR3 is 15 amino acids long. Per the germline V gene, CDR1 is MNHNS and CDR2 is SASEGT. The germline V and J ends were trimmed by 1 base and 1 base, with 11 bases remaining between them.

This sequence joins TRBV5-1 and TRBJ2-4; weak D call: TRBD2 (6 bases). V was clipped by 0 bases and J by 6 bases, with 19 bases between them. The CDR3 is made up of 17 amino acids. Germline V gives CDR1 SGHRS, CDR2 YFSETQ. CDR3 sequence reads: CASSLEPFGGVGNIQYF. The DNA of the CDR3 is TGCGCCAGCAGCTTGGAACCCTTTGGAGGGGTTGGAAACATTCAGTACTTC.

The rearrangement uses TRBV5-1 and TRBJ1-3; 10 bases match TRBD1. This CDR3 region has 17 residues. V lost 0 bases, J lost 2 bases, and 5 bases stayed unmatched. Looked up from germline, CDR1 is SGHRS and CDR2 is YFSETQ. CDR3 sequence (DNA): TGCGCCAGCAGCTTGGGGACAGGGGGGTCGGCTGGAAACACCATATATTTT. It is translated as CASSLGTGGSAGNTIYF.

V is TRBV11-3 and J is TRBJ2-1; D is perhaps TRBD2 (5 bases). This CDR3 spans 14 amino acids. The ends were cut back, 3 bases at V and 6 bases at J, with 12 bases in the middle. Germline-derived CDR1 and CDR2 are SGHNT and YENEEA. The CDR3 is CASSFRGGGNEQFF. The CDR3 DNA reads as TGTGCCAGCAGCTTCCGAGGAGGTGGCAATGAGCAGTTCTTC.

This clone has a handful of counts. The chain joins TRBV10-2 to TRBJ2-2; TRBD1 aligns across 9 bases. Germline assignment: CDR1 WSHSY and CDR2 SAAADI. The CDR3 covers 15 residues. With 2 bases clipped from V and 3 bases from J, the junction kept 1 base outside the gene matches. CDR3 in DNA: TGCGCCAGCAGTGAGACAGGGGGCGACACCGGGGAGCTGTTTTTT. This translates into CASSETGGDTGELFF.

V usage is TRBV4-1 and J usage is TRBJ1-4, with 9 nucleotides matching TRBD1. Looked up from germline, CDR1 is MGHRA and CDR2 is YSYEKL. The CDR3 runs 18 residues. The V and J ends lost 0 bases and 0 bases, in that order; junction bases with no gene match: 5. The CDR3 reads CASSQDPGTGTTNEKLFF. CDR3 coding DNA: TGCGCCAGCAGCCAAGATCCCGGGACAGGGACAACTAATGAAAAACTGTTTTTT.

This clone was observed once. The chain recombines TRBV6-5 with TRBJ1-5; TRBD1 might be the D (6 bases). The V gene lost 6 bases and the J gene lost 5 bases, with 11 bases spanning the gap. This CDR3 region has 13 residues. Germline CDR1 reads MNHEY; CDR2 reads SVGAGI. The CDR3, as DNA: TGTGCCAGCAGGCTACAGGGAGATCAGCCCCAGCATTTT. It yields the protein CASRLQGDQPQHF.

This clone was seen only once. The chain employs TRBV6-6 and TRBJ2-7; 8 positions match TRBD1. CDR1 is MNHNY, CDR2 SVGAGI, per germline (reference sequence). The ends lost 5 bases at V and 3 bases at J; junction bases unmatched: 9. This CDR3 has 15 residues. The CDR3: CASSNLDRGIYEQYV. As DNA, the CDR3 is TGTGCCAGCAGTAACCTAGACAGGGGTATCTACGAGCAGTACGTC.

The CDR3 DNA reads as TGTGCCAGCAGCTTAGTCCCGCAGGGAACAGGGGAGCTGTTTTTT. It is translated as CASSLVPQGTGELFF. V gene TRBV7-2 combines with J gene TRBJ2-2; D is perhaps TRBD1 (5 bases). There are 15 residues in the CDR3. Trimming removed 1 base at V and 8 bases at J, with 14 bases between. The germline gives CDR1 SGHTA, CDR2 FQGNSA.

The chain combines TRBV13 with TRBJ1-1; D is perhaps TRBD1 (6 bases). CDR1 PRHDT and CDR2 FYEKMQ come from the germline V gene (reference sequence). V gave up 5 bases and J gave up 0 bases, with 10 bases separating them. This CDR3 is built from 14 residues. The DNA of the CDR3 is TGTGCCAGCAGCCGGGGACACTTGAACACTGAAGCTTTCTTT. It is translated as CASSRGHLNTEAFF.

This clone appeared a few times. The chain links TRBV6-5 to TRBJ2-7; tentative D call: TRBD2 (6 bases). The CDR3 has 14 residues. Between the trimmed V and J ends, which lost 4 bases and 4 bases, there was a span of 14 bases. Germline loops: CDR1 MNHEY, CDR2 SVGAGI. The chain's CDR3 is CASSFRLGLYEQYV. CDR3 bases: TGTGCCAGCAGTTTCCGCCTTGGACTATACGAGCAGTACGTC.

CDR3: CASRKGEANTGELFF. CDR3 sequence (DNA): TGCGCCAGCAGAAAAGGAGAGGCGAACACCGGGGAGCTGTTTTTT. The chain recombines TRBV4-1 with TRBJ2-2, with D unresolved. V was clipped by 6 bases and J by 0 bases, with 11 bases between them. Looked up from germline, CDR1 is MGHRA and CDR2 is YSYEKL. The CDR3 covers 15 residues.

This sequence joins TRBV20-1 and TRBJ2-3; perhaps TRBD2 as D (6 bases). The CDR3 extends over 11 amino acids. Trimming stripped 2 bases from V and 7 bases from J, with 7 bases between. Germline-derived CDR1 and CDR2 are DFQATT and SNEGSKA (reference sequence). The DNA for the CDR3 is TGCAGTGCTAGAAGCGGGTATACGCAGTATTTT. It encodes CSARSGYTQYF.

This clone was recorded a few times. This chain connects TRBV9 to TRBJ1-2; no clear D. V was clipped by 1 base and J by 0 bases, with 10 bases between them. The CDR3 sequence is 15 residues long. Germline V gene lookup returns CDR1 SGDLS and CDR2 YYNGEE. The CDR3: CASSVREDPNYGYTF. Written as DNA, the CDR3 is TGTGCCAGCAGCGTACGGGAAGACCCTAACTATGGCTACACCTTC. The whole variable domain, remainder taken from reference TRBV9 and TRBJ1-2, is DSGVTQTPKHLITATGQRVTLRCSPRSGDLSVYWYQQSLDQGLQFLIQYYNGEERAKGNILERFSAQQFPDLHSELNLSSLELGDSALYFCASSVREDPNYGYTFGSGTRLTVV.

V is TRBV2 and J is TRBJ1-5; D gene uncertain. V was pared by 8 bases and J by 1 base, with 15 bases between. Germline V gene lookup returns CDR1 SNHLY and CDR2 FYNNEI. The CDR3 loop spans 15 amino acids. The CDR3, as DNA: TGTGCCAGCGGTGGTAGGAGCACGAGCAATCAGCCCCAGCATTTT. This gives the protein CASGGRSTSNQPQHF. The full variable domain, its missing parts supplied by reference TRBV2 and TRBJ1-5, is EPEVTQTPSHQVTQMGQEVILRCVPISNHLYFYWYRQILGQKVEFLVSFYNNEISEKSEIFDDQFSVERPDGSNFTLKIRSTKLEDSAMYFCASGGRSTSNQPQHFGDGTRLSIL.

This chain connects TRBV27 to TRBJ2-3, with 9 nucleotides matching TRBD1. J gave up 6 bases and V 7 bases, and 11 bases lay outside the gene matches. This CDR3 is built from 15 residues. Germline V lookup: CDR1 MNHEY, CDR2 SMNVEV (reference sequence). CDR3 sequence (DNA): TGTGCCAGCAAGGGATTACAGGGGGCTTCTGATACGCAGTATTTT. It is translated as CASKGLQGASDTQYF.

V and J are TRBV10-3 and TRBJ1-6; 7 nucleotides align to TRBD1. V dropped 5 bases and J dropped 7; count of bases not matched to a gene: 5. CDR3 length: 14 residues. The germline V gene has CDR1 ENHRY and CDR2 SYGVKD. In DNA form, the CDR3 reads TGTGCCATCAGTTCGACAGGGTCCAATTCACCCCTCCACTTT. It yields the protein CAISSTGSNSPLHF.

This sequence joins TRBV3-1 (or the pseudogene TRBV3-2) and TRBJ1-2; 7 nucleotides align to TRBD1. Germline values: CDR1 LGHDT, CDR2 YNNKEL (reference sequence). J lost 7 bases, V lost 3 bases, and 5 bases had no gene match. The CDR3 contains 13 residues. The CDR3 DNA follows: TGTGCCAGCAGCCACCGGACAGGCGCTGGCTACACCTTC. Protein: CASSHRTGAGYTF.

This chain links TRBV2 with TRBJ2-5, with 7 nucleotides matching TRBD1. The CDR3 length is 13 residues. V trimming: 6 bases; J trimming: 8 bases; junction bases outside the gene matches: 9. Germline CDR1 SNHLY, CDR2 FYNNEI. As DNA, the CDR3 is TGTGCCAGCAGCGGACAGGCCGGTGGTACCCAGTACTTC. Its protein is CASSGQAGGTQYF.